These T cell receptor beta chains were read from a single sample in a study of CD8+ T cells in alopecia areata. Generated by immunoSEQ multiplex PCR, the TCRdb table keeps only in-frame clones and is missing some. Of 170,000 or so clones listed, about 63% are singletons. The source was CD4+ T cells sorted from blood, collected at week 0. The source is a human donor with alopecia areata. Each CDR3 is given with its conserved first and last residue. A D gene is named only where the DNA matches it firmly. Clone size appears in some rows only: once, few, many, or a class for an expanded clone.

V gene	J gene	D gene	clone size	CDR3 DNA	CDR3 protein
TRBV4-2	TRBJ1-5	TRBD1	NA	TGTGCCAGCAGCCAAGATATACAGGGGAATCAGCCCCAGCATTTT	CASSQDIQGNQPQHF
TRBV2	TRBJ2-5	NA	NA	TGTGCCAGCAGTGGCCAGGGTAGAGGAGAGACCCAGTACTTC	CASSGQGRGETQYF
TRBV7-2	TRBJ2-2	NA	NA	TGTGCCAGCAGCTTAGGGGCTAACACCGGGGAGCTGTTTTTT	CASSLGANTGELFF
TRBV25-1	TRBJ1-2	NA	NA	TGTGCCAGCAGTGACTTCGTAGGGGGGCCCTACACCTTC	CASSDFVGGPYTF
TRBV18	TRBJ1-5	TRBD1	NA	TGTGCCAGCTCACCACTACCAATGACAGGGGAGAATCAGCCCCAGCATTTT	CASSPLPMTGENQPQHF
TRBV5-1	TRBJ2-1	NA	NA	TGCGCCAGCAGCTTGGAAACGGGCCAGCAGCAGTTCTTC	CASSLETGQQQFF
TRBV19	TRBJ2-7	TRBD1	few	TGTGCCAGTAGTATTCCAGGGACAGGGGGCAACGAGCAGTACTTC	CASSIPGTGGNEQYF
TRBV5-1	TRBJ1-1	NA	NA	TGCGCCAGCAGCCCAAACCTCATGACGTCGAACACTGAAGCTTTCTTT	CASSPNLMTSNTEAFF
TRBV4-2	TRBJ2-1	NA	NA	TGTGCCAGCAGCCAAGATCATTCTGGAACTCTGATCCCGAGCTCCTACAATGAGCAGTTCTTC	CASSQDHSGTLIPSSYNEQFF
TRBV30	TRBJ2-3	NA	few	TGTGCCTGGAGTGTATCCGATACGCAGTATTTT	CAWSVSDTQYF
TRBV4-2	TRBJ2-5	NA	NA	TGTGCCAGCAGCCAAGATGTGCCGACCCAAGAGACCCAGTACTTC	CASSQDVPTQETQYF
TRBV6-5	TRBJ2-7	NA	NA	TGTGCCAGCAGTTACCCGGGGGGCACTAGCGAGCAGTACTTC	CASSYPGGTSEQYF
TRBV2	TRBJ2-2	NA	NA	TGTGCCAGCAGTCGGCAGGAGAACACCGGGGAGCTGTTTTTT	CASSRQENTGELFF
TRBV9	TRBJ2-7	NA	few	TGTGCCAGCAGCGTAGGGATGGGCGAGCAGTACTTC	CASSVGMGEQYF
TRBV7-9	TRBJ2-7	TRBD2	few	TGTGCCAGCAGCTTAGAACTCGGGGAGGGCGAGCAGTACTTC	CASSLELGEGEQYF
TRBV5-1	TRBJ1-2	TRBD1	few	TGCGCCAGCAGCTTGGCCCAAGGACAGGGAATCAACTATGGCTACACCTTC	CASSLAQGQGINYGYTF
TRBV18	TRBJ2-7	TRBD1	NA	TGTGCCAGCTCACCTCAGACAGGGGCGTCCTACGAGCAGTACTTC	CASSPQTGASYEQYF
TRBV6-1	TRBJ2-7	NA	NA	TGTGCCAGCAGTGATAGGGAAGGCTCTGACGAGCAGTACTTC	CASSDREGSDEQYF
TRBV7-9	TRBJ1-1	NA	NA	TGTGCCAGCAGCTTAGGGGCTCTGAGAGGTGGGGACACTGAAGCTTTCTTT	CASSLGALRGGDTEAFF
TRBV14	TRBJ1-1	NA	few	TGTGCCAGCAGCCAAGATATTAAAGCTTTCTTT	CASSQDIKAFF
TRBV7-2	TRBJ1-1	NA	NA	TGTGCCAGCAGCTTAGTCAAAGGGGGGAACACTGAAGCTTTCTTT	CASSLVKGGNTEAFF
TRBV30	TRBJ1-5	NA	few	TGTGCCTGGAGTGACGTAGCGAATCAGCCCCAGCATTTT	CAWSDVANQPQHF
TRBV30	TRBJ1-1	NA	NA	TGTGCCTGGAGTGAATGGGGGAGAGGAACTGAAGCTTTCTTT	CAWSEWGRGTEAFF
TRBV5-1	TRBJ2-7	TRBD1	NA	TGCGCCAGCAGCTTGGGACAGGGGGCCTACGAGCAGTACTTC	CASSLGQGAYEQYF
TRBV6-1	TRBJ2-1	NA	NA	TGTGCCAGCAGGTTGGGGTATGAGCAGTTCTTC	CASRLGYEQFF
TRBV30	TRBJ2-5	TRBD2	few	TGTGCCTGGACCAGCGGGGGGTTCCAAGAGACCCAGTACTTC	CAWTSGGFQETQYF
TRBV30	TRBJ1-5	TRBD1	NA	TGTGCCTGGAGCAGGGGGGAGGATCAGCCCCAGCATTTT	CAWSRGEDQPQHF